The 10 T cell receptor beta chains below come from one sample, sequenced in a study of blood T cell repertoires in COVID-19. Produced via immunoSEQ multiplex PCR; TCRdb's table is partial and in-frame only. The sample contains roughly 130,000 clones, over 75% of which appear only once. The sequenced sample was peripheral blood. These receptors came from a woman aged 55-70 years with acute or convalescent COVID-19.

CDR3 sequence (DNA): TGTGCCTGGAGGGGGGCTAGTTTTGGCTACGAGCAGTACTTC. Translating it yields CAWRGASFGYEQYF. The rearrangement links TRBV30 to TRBJ2-7; tentative D call: TRBD1 (6 bases). This CDR3 spans 14 amino acids. The germline CDR1 and CDR2 sequences are GTSNPN and SVGIG (reference sequence). Trimming removed 3 bases at V and 3 bases at J, with 15 bases between.

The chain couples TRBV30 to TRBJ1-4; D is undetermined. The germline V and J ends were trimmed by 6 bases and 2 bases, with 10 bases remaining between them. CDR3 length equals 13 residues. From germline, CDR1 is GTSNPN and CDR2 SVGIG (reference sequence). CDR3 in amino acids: CACLQTTNEKLFF. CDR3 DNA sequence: TGTGCCTGTCTCCAGACTACTAATGAAAAACTGTTTTTT. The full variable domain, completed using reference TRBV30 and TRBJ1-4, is SQTIHQWPATLVQPVGSPLSLECTVEGTSNPNLYWYRQAAGRGLQLLFYSVGIGQISSEVPQNLSASRPQDRQFILSSKKLLLSDSGFYLCACLQTTNEKLFFGSGTQLSVL.

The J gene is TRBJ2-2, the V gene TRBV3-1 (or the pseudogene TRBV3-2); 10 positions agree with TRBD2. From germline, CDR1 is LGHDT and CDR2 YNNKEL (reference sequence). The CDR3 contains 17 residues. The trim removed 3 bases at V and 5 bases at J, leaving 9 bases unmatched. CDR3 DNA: TGTGCCAGCAGCCAGGTGACTAGCGGGCTTAGAACCGGGGAGCTGTTTTTT. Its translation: CASSQVTSGLRTGELFF.

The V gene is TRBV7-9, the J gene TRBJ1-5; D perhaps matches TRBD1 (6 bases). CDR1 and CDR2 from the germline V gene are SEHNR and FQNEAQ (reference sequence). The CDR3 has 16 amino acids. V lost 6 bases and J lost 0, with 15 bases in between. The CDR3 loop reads CASSHRDMYSNQPQHF. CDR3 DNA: TGTGCCAGCAGTCACCGGGACATGTATAGCAATCAGCCCCAGCATTTT.

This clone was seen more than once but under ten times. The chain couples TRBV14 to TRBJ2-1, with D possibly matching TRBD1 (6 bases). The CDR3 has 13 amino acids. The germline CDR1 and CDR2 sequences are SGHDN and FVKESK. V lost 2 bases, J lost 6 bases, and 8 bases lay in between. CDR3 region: CASSQLTGNEQFF. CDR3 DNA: TGTGCCAGCAGCCAATTGACAGGCAATGAGCAGTTCTTC.

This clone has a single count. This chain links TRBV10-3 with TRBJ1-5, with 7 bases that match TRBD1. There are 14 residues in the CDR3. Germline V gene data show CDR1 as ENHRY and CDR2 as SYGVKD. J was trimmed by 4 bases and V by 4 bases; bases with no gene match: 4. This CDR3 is CAISVGTENQPQHF. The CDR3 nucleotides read TGTGCCATCAGTGTAGGGACAGAGAATCAGCCCCAGCATTTT.

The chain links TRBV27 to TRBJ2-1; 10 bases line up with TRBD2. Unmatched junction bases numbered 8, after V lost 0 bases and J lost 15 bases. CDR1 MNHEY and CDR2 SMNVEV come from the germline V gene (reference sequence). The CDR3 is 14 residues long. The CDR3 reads CASSLSASGRIWFF. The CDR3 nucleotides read TGTGCCAGCAGTTTATCGGCTAGCGGGAGAATCTGGTTCTTC.

The CDR3 spells CASSPRLAGGRNEQFF. Written as DNA, the CDR3 is TGTGCCAGCAGCCCCCGACTAGCGGGAGGTCGGAATGAGCAGTTCTTC. The rearrangement uses TRBV7-9 and TRBJ2-1, with 13 positions matching TRBD2. Germline trimming cut 5 bases from V and 7 bases from J; bases unmatched to any gene: 8. The CDR3 is 16 residues long. CDR1 is SEHNR and CDR2 is FQNEAQ in the germline V gene (reference sequence).

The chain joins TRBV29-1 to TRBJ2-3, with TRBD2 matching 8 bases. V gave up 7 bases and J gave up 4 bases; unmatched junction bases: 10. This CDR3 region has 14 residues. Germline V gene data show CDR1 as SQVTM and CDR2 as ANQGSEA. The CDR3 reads CSAYLLAVPDTQYF. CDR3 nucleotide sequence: TGCAGCGCTTACCTACTAGCGGTTCCAGATACGCAGTATTTT.

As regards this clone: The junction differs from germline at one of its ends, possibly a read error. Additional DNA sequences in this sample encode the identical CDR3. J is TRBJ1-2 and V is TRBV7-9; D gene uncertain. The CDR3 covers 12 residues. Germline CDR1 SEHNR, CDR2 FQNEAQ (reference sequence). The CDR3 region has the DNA TGTGCTAGCAGCTTTTCCGACTATGGCTACACCTTC. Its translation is CASSFSDYGYTF.